What follows describes a single T cell receptor (beta chain). The antigen is undetermined. The sample belongs to a study of T cell responses to AZD1222 COVID-19 vaccine. Across the study: Second-dose timings of about 4 or about 12 weeks were pooled.

The CDR3 is 15 amino acids. The trim removed 6 bases at V and 1 base at J, leaving 7 bases unmatched. CDR1 is WSHSY, CDR2 SAAADI, per germline. Method: immunoSEQ multiplex PCR; TCRdb's copy keeps in-frame clones and lacks some. In the table there are 80,000 or so clones, over 80% of which are singletons. General study results and limits: With two AZD1222 doses given, Spike-specific TCR breadth and depth both rose. Donors were mostly white British, more females; clonal diversity possibly underestimated. The study reported that nearly half of spike-specific TCRs target unmutated variant regions.

The sequenced sample was peripheral blood, obtained on day 0 of AZD1222 vaccination. The sequence was obtained from an adult in good health. V usage is TRBV10-2 and J usage is TRBJ1-2; TRBD1 matches at 8 bases. The CDR3 nucleotides are TGCGCCAGCAGAGCCGGGACAGGAGATAACTATGGCTACACCTTC. Its translation: CASRAGTGDNYGYTF.